These 23 T cell receptor beta chains share one sample of origin, sequenced in a study of blood T cells in healthy people across ages. The authors ran a second PCR of about 6 to 11 cycles using a sample-barcoded 5' primer and a J-beta primer mix. TCRdb reanalysed the 5' RACE reads using MiXCR and keeps one entry per CDR3 protein. Found here are about 900,000 distinct CDR3 sequences, roughly 43% of them singletons; the top ten hold roughly 13%. The sample was blood. All receptors derive from a man aged 30 to 45 in good health.

The rearrangement links TRBV20-1 to TRBJ2-5, with 9 bases identical to TRBD1. The length of the CDR3 is 14 residues. Germline CDR1 DFQATT, CDR2 SNEGSKA (reference sequence). V trimming: 5 bases; J trimming: 4 bases; junction bases outside the gene matches: 8. As DNA, the CDR3 is TGCAGTGCTTCTAGGACAGGGGTCCCAGAGACCCAGTACTTC. Its protein is CSASRTGVPETQYF.

The rearrangement links TRBV12-3 or TRBV12-4 to TRBJ2-1; the match to TRBD2 covers 7 bases. The CDR3 sequence is 13 residues long. The trim removed 3 bases at V and 14 bases at J, leaving 10 bases unmatched. The DNA for the CDR3 is TGTGCCAGCAGTTTGGGAGGGGCCCGCGAGGAGTTCTTC. This sequence encodes CASSLGGAREEFF.

The rearrangement uses TRBV7-9 and TRBJ1-4; no definite D call. Germline CDR1 reads SEHNR; CDR2 reads FQNEAQ (reference sequence). This CDR3 spans 13 amino acids. V shed 4 bases and J shed 8 bases, with 11 bases lying between them. The CDR3 spells CASSCGVGEKLFF. CDR3 coding DNA: TGTGCCAGCAGCTGTGGGGTAGGAGAAAAACTGTTTTTT.

This rearrangement joins TRBV5-1 to TRBJ1-5; 10 nucleotides agree with TRBD1. V trimming: 4 bases; J trimming: 5 bases; junction bases outside the gene matches: 9. Germline CDR1 and CDR2: SGHRS and YFSETQ. The length of the CDR3 is 16 residues. CDR3 sequence reads: CASSPGQGDSHQPQHF. The CDR3 DNA sequence: TGCGCCAGCAGCCCAGGACAGGGGGACAGCCATCAGCCCCAGCATTTT.

This clonotype has just a few counts. The genes are TRBV29-1 and TRBJ2-5; 8 bases line up with TRBD1. The length of the CDR3 is 12 residues. CDR1 and CDR2 from the germline V gene are SQVTM and ANQGSEA. The V and J ends lost 7 bases and 4 bases, in that order; junction bases with no gene match: 5. The CDR3 loop is CSARTGPETQYF. The DNA of the CDR3 is TGCAGCGCCCGGACAGGGCCAGAGACCCAGTACTTC.

J is TRBJ2-7 and V is TRBV16, with 8 positions matching TRBD1. The junction had 6 bases not matched to a gene; V was cut back by 3 bases and J by 2 bases. The CDR3 runs 15 residues. Germline loops: CDR1 KGHSY, CDR2 FQNENV. The CDR3 DNA sequence: TGTGCCAGCAGCCAGACGGACAGGGCGACCTACGAGCAGTACTTC. Its translation: CASSQTDRATYEQYF.

This clonotype was picked up a small number of times. The V gene is TRBV7-2, the J gene TRBJ1-3; D gene uncertain. The CDR3 totals 14 residues. Trimming cost V 3 bases and J 0 bases, with 6 bases left between them. Germline CDR1 reads SGHTA; CDR2 reads FQGNSA. CDR3 region: CASSFEHSGNTIYF. In nucleotides, the CDR3 is TGTGCCAGCAGCTTTGAGCACTCTGGAAACACCATATATTTT.

As regards this clonotype: Germline is not matched at one junction end, which may reflect a read error. The chain's CDR3 is CASSFGTVGADAQYF. CDR3 bases: TGTGCCAGCAGTTTTGGCACAGTGGGGGCAGATGCGCAGTATTTT. The chain is built from TRBV12-3 or TRBV12-4 and TRBJ2-3; perhaps TRBD1 as D (6 bases). The CDR3 covers 15 residues.

This clonotype appeared a few times. The chain joins TRBV7-2 to TRBJ1-2; 8 nucleotides match TRBD1. The V segment lost 5 bases and the J segment 4 bases; nucleotides outside the gene matches: 9. CDR1 and CDR2 (germline): SGHTA, FQGNSA. The CDR3 covers 15 residues. As DNA, the CDR3 is TGTGCCAGCAGCACCCAGGGGGCGCTTGGCTATGGCTACACCTTC. Protein product: CASSTQGALGYGYTF.

This clonotype occurred a few times. This chain joins TRBV20-1 and TRBJ2-1, with TRBD1 matching over 10 bases. The V gene end was trimmed by 6 bases and the J gene end by 2 bases; junction bases not matched to a gene: 4. The length of the CDR3 is 14 residues. Germline V CDR1 and CDR2: DFQATT, SNEGSKA (reference sequence). The DNA for the CDR3 is TGCAGTGCGGGGACAGGGGCGACCTACAATGAGCAGTTCTTC. This gives the protein CSAGTGATYNEQFF.

This clonotype was observed a few times. J is TRBJ1-2 and V is TRBV28; 9 bases are a match to TRBD1. The CDR3 length is 17 residues. Germline trimming cut 6 bases from V and 3 bases from J; bases unmatched to any gene: 14. The germline V gene has CDR1 MDHEN and CDR2 SYDVKM. CDR3 in DNA: TGTGCCAGCAGCCCGAGATCTGGGACAGGGAAGGACTATGGCTACACCTTC. Amino acids: CASSPRSGTGKDYGYTF.

The CDR3 region has the DNA TGTGCCAGCAGCCAAGTTGGACAGTCCCTAGCATACGAGCAGTACTTC. Translated, it gives CASSQVGQSLAYEQYF. The chain uses TRBV3-1 and TRBJ2-7; D might be TRBD1 (6 bases). The CDR3 spans 16 residues. The V and J ends lost 1 base and 4 bases respectively, with 17 bases between them. Looked up from germline, CDR1 is LGHDT and CDR2 is YNNKEL (reference sequence).

The chain uses TRBV12-3 or TRBV12-4 and TRBJ2-2, with a weak D call TRBD1 (6 bases). This CDR3 region has 15 residues. The V gene lost 7 bases and the J gene lost 4 bases, with 16 bases spanning the gap. CDR3 sequence (DNA): TGTGCCAGCAAACCTCGACGGACAGTCACCGGGGAGCTGTTTTTT. Protein sequence: CASKPRRTVTGELFF.

The V gene is TRBV2, the J gene TRBJ2-1; D might be TRBD1 (6 bases). Looked up from germline, CDR1 is SNHLY and CDR2 is FYNNEI. Trimming stripped 8 bases from V and 5 bases from J, with 16 bases between. CDR3 length equals 14 residues. CDR3 residues: CASLGQISHNEQFF. The DNA of the CDR3 is TGTGCCAGCCTCGGACAGATTAGCCACAATGAGCAGTTCTTC.

The chain couples TRBV6-5 to TRBJ1-1; D is perhaps TRBD1 (6 bases). There are 13 residues in the CDR3. Germline V gene data show CDR1 as MNHEY and CDR2 as SVGAGI. V shed 6 bases and J shed 1 base, with 9 bases lying between them. In nucleotides, the CDR3 is TGTGCCAGCAGCGGACAGAAGAACACTGAAGCTTTCTTT. Residues: CASSGQKNTEAFF.

This chain joins TRBV7-9 and TRBJ2-7; 9 bases line up with TRBD1. Germline V gene data show CDR1 as SEHNR and CDR2 as FQNEAQ (reference sequence). J lost 2 bases, V lost 6 bases, and 8 bases had no gene match. This CDR3 contains 15 residues. The CDR3: CASRRDRGTTYEQYF. In DNA, the CDR3 is TGTGCCAGCAGACGTGACAGGGGGACAACCTACGAGCAGTACTTC.

This clonotype has only one observation. The chain recombines TRBV30 with TRBJ1-1; unclear D gene. V was cut by 4 bases and J by 1 base, with 10 bases left in between. CDR3 length equals 13 residues. Per the germline V gene, CDR1 is GTSNPN and CDR2 is SVGIG (reference sequence). DNA for the CDR3: TGTGCCTGGAATCGTTGGAGGAACACTGAAGCTTTCTTT. As protein: CAWNRWRNTEAFF.

V and J are TRBV6-5 and TRBJ1-1; 10 bases agree with TRBD1. V shed 7 bases, J shed 1 base, and the junction held 6 bases outside the gene matches. Germline-derived CDR1 and CDR2 are MNHEY and SVGAGI. This CDR3 has 15 amino acids. The CDR3 DNA follows: TGTGCCAGCACCGACTGGACAGGGGGGAACACTGAAGCTTTCTTT. It is translated as CASTDWTGGNTEAFF.

This clonotype appeared a few times. This chain connects TRBV20-1 to TRBJ1-5, with D tentatively TRBD1 (5 bases). Trimming removed 3 bases from V and 1 base from J, with 13 bases in between. Germline assignment: CDR1 DFQATT and CDR2 SNEGSKA (reference sequence). The CDR3 sequence is 15 residues long. The CDR3, as DNA: TGCAGTGCTAGCCGAGGGGCAGGGAGCAATCAGCCCCAGCATTTT. This translates into CSASRGAGSNQPQHF.

The chain uses TRBV4-1 and TRBJ1-5, with D possibly TRBD1 on 6 matching bases. Germline-derived CDR1 and CDR2 are MGHRA and YSYEKL. The CDR3 sequence is 18 residues long. The V and J ends lost 0 bases and 7 bases respectively, with 22 bases between them. The CDR3 nucleotides read TGCGCCAGCAGCCAAGATCCGTCGGGACAAACGTACGGGCAGCCCCAGCATTTT. Protein product: CASSQDPSGQTYGQPQHF.

The chain has TRBV20-1 and TRBJ2-5; D gene uncertain. The CDR3 spans 14 residues. V lost 1 base to trimming and J lost 2 bases, with 11 bases between them. Germline CDR1 reads DFQATT; CDR2 reads SNEGSKA (reference sequence). As DNA, the CDR3 is TGCAGTGCTAGAGTGGTACTAAAACAAGAGACCCAGTACTTC. Amino acids: CSARVVLKQETQYF.

The chain's CDR3 is CAISESRGKGQHF. The CDR3 DNA is TGTGCCATCAGTGAGTCCAGGGGTAAGGGCCAGCATTTT. V and J are TRBV10-3 and TRBJ1-5; possible D gene TRBD1, 6 bases. CDR3 size: 13 residues. In germline, CDR1 is ENHRY, CDR2 SYGVKD. Between the trimmed V and J ends, which lost 0 bases and 12 bases, there was a span of 12 bases.

The V gene is TRBV27, the J gene TRBJ2-7, with 8 bases that match TRBD1. V was pared by 5 bases and J by 3 bases, with 9 bases of the junction left unmatched. CDR3 length: 15 amino acids. The germline V gene encodes CDR1 MNHEY and CDR2 SMNVEV (reference sequence). CDR3 sequence (DNA): TGTGCCAGCAGTGCTACAGGGGGTCTTTTCTACGAGCAGTACTTC. Encoded protein: CASSATGGLFYEQYF.